This passage covers 8 T cell receptor beta chains from one sample sequenced in a study of Graves' ophthalmopathy and Graves' hyperthyroidism (dated by TCRdb to about 2018). Sequencing relied on an Illumina HiSeq 2000. TCR beta CDR3 regions were amplified from RNA transcripts for repertoire sequencing. The first round was an RT-PCR using HTBI primers with the Qiagen OneStep RT-PCR kit, and this first round was followed by a second-round multiplex PCR, then size selection and purification. TCRdb redid the processing of the public reads, applying fastp at Q25 and MiXCR, and retained in-frame beta chains. Every CDR3 protein is listed once, alongside the most common genes and DNA of its rows. A total of over a million distinct CDR3 sequences appear in this sample, 35% to 40% of them only once. In total, the top ten clones hold approximately 10% of the sample. The sample taken for sequencing was peripheral blood or thyroid tissue (not recorded which). These receptors were obtained from an adult man with Graves' hyperthyroidism.

The CDR3 loop is CASRELSSGANVLTF. In DNA form, the CDR3 reads TGTGCCAGCAGAGAGCTTAGCTCTGGGGCCAACGTCCTGACTTTC. The chain recombines TRBV28 with TRBJ2-6; D remains ambiguous. Germline values: CDR1 MDHEN, CDR2 SYDVKM. The CDR3 loop spans 15 amino acids. V dropped 6 bases and J dropped 0 bases, with 9 bases sitting between them.

V is TRBV19 and J is TRBJ2-7, with 12 bases identical to TRBD2. The germline V gene has CDR1 LNHDA and CDR2 SQIVND (reference sequence). The junction had 5 bases not matched to a gene; V was cut back by 8 bases and J by 6 bases. The CDR3 has 13 amino acids. The CDR3 nucleotides are TGTGCCAGTGCCCTAGCGGGAGGGCTCGAGCAGTACTTC. The encoded protein is CASALAGGLEQYF. The whole variable domain, remainder taken from reference TRBV19 and TRBJ2-7, is DGGITQSPKYLFRKEGQNVTLSCEQNLNHDAMYWYRQDPGQGLRLIYYSQIVNDFQKGDIAEGYSVSREKKESFPLTVTSAQKNPTAFYLCASALAGGLEQYFGPGTRLTVT.

The rearrangement uses TRBV6-5 and TRBJ2-5, with a tentative D call TRBD2 (6 bases). The CDR3 is made up of 16 amino acids. Germline values: CDR1 MNHEY, CDR2 SVGAGI. Trimming took 4 bases from V and 0 from J, leaving 15 bases between them. The CDR3 region has the DNA TGTGCCAGCAGTTGGGGGAGGACTACGTACCAAGAGACCCAGTACTTC. It codes for CASSWGRTTYQETQYF.

This clonotype was counted ten times or more. The CDR3 bases are TGCGCCAGCAGCCCCGCCGCGGGACAGGTGGACTACGAGCAGTACTTC. This codes for CASSPAAGQVDYEQYF. The chain combines TRBV10-2 with TRBJ2-7, with 8 nucleotides matching TRBD1. Looked up from germline, CDR1 is WSHSY and CDR2 is SAAADI. V was pared by 6 bases and J by 3 bases, with 13 bases of the junction left unmatched. CDR3 length equals 16 residues.

This clonotype was seen many times. The chain links TRBV2 to TRBJ2-5, with D uncertain. The CDR3 totals 13 residues. Trimming pared 8 bases from V and 4 bases from J, leaving 14 bases between. Per the germline V gene, CDR1 is SNHLY and CDR2 is FYNNEI. CDR3 bases: TGTGCCAGCCACCATGAGGTCAGAGAGACCCAGTACTTC. It yields the protein CASHHEVRETQYF.

This clonotype has a count of ten or more. This chain links TRBV7-6 with TRBJ1-3, with a tentative D call TRBD1 (5 bases). With 3 bases removed from V and 0 bases from J, the gap between germline ends came to 9 bases. Germline-derived CDR1 and CDR2 are SGHVS and FNYEAQ. CDR3 length: 15 amino acids. The CDR3 loop is CASSLGGTSGNTIYF. The DNA for the CDR3 is TGTGCCAGCAGCTTGGGGGGGACCTCTGGAAACACCATATATTTT.

In this sample, this clonotype turned up many times. The V gene is TRBV20-1, the J gene TRBJ2-7; tentative D call: TRBD1 (6 bases). Germline V gives CDR1 DFQATT, CDR2 SNEGSKA (reference sequence). Trimming pared 1 base from V and 6 bases from J, leaving 16 bases between. The CDR3 is 14 residues long. This chain's CDR3 is CSARAGAPSGEQYF. The CDR3 region has the DNA TGCAGTGCTAGAGCAGGGGCCCCTTCCGGCGAGCAGTACTTC.

This clonotype was seen just once. This is likely a read error, given that the CDR3 carries no conserved phenylalanine or tryptophan at its end. It is unclear where the CDR3 begins or ends on the DNA, so no DNA is shown, and the CDR3 is as TCRdb lists it. The CDR3 sequence: CSTHRGPLTY. The rearrangement joins TRBV20-1 to TRBJ1-2; TRBD1, the table's D call, was not compared with the DNA. CDR1 is DFQATT, CDR2 SNEGSKA, per germline (reference sequence). The CDR3 is 10 residues long, counting both termini.